This T cell receptor (beta chain) was retrieved from a study of CD8 T cells in ankylosing spondylitis. Study findings and constraints: Clones linked with disease were CD8+ and fairly uncommon in the peripheral blood. Matched ankylosing spondylitis synovial fluid reportedly contained a significantly enriched population of disease-linked clones. It appeared that ankylosing spondylitis blood was characterized by a TCR beta motif of several highly homologous variants.

The authors made TCR beta libraries by quantitative 5'-RACE with molecular barcodes. TCRdb itself ran the 5' RACE reads through MiXCR, one entry per CDR3 protein. The sample carries around 770,000 distinct CDR3 sequences, 12% recorded once. Trimming pared 9 bases from V and 1 base from J, leaving 13 bases between. This CDR3 is 13 amino acids long. Remarks on this clonotype: Its antigen is currently unknown.

The TCR was taken from a male donor with ankylosing spondylitis. V usage is TRBV12-3 or TRBV12-4 and J usage is TRBJ2-7; D is possibly TRBD1 (5 bases). The source material was blood, either unsorted or a sorted T cell fraction (not recorded which). The CDR3 DNA follows: TGTGCCAGAAGCCGGCAGGGATCCTACGAGCAGTACTTC. It codes for CARSRQGSYEQYF.